The 30 T cell receptor beta chains in this list originate from one sample, sequenced in a study of T cell repertoires in cytomegalovirus infection (dated by TCRdb to about 2019). The instrument was an Illumina HiSeq 1500. Clones were called with MiXCR by TCRdb after fastp trimmed the public reads at Q25, and only in-frame beta chains were retained. Records with the same CDR3 protein are collapsed into one entry carrying the most frequent genes and DNA. For this sample there are fewer than 350,000 distinct CDR3 sequences; roughly a sixth appear just once. The ten largest clones take up approximately 12% of the sample. The sample consisted of PBMCs. The origin of the receptors is a human donor in good health (CMV status not recorded). Some clones in this sample may be carry-over from other donors' samples.

At least ten counts were recorded for this clonotype. The chain links TRBV28 to TRBJ1-4; TRBD1 aligns across 9 bases. The germline CDR1 and CDR2 sequences are MDHEN and SYDVKM. The CDR3 runs 15 residues. V dropped 2 bases and J dropped 4; count of bases not matched to a gene: 2. DNA for the CDR3: TGTGCCAGCAGTTTAGGGGACAGGGATAATGAAAAACTGTTTTTT. Residues: CASSLGDRDNEKLFF.

In its sample, this clonotype was seen a few times. The chain carries TRBV7-8 and TRBJ1-2; weak D call: TRBD1 (5 bases). There are 13 residues in the CDR3. Germline CDR1 SGHVS, CDR2 FQNEAQ. Trimming removed 1 base from V and 7 bases from J, with 10 bases in between. In nucleotides, the CDR3 is TGTGCCAGCAGCTTAGGCGGGGGAGTTGGCTACACCTTC. It is translated as CASSLGGGVGYTF.

This rearrangement joins TRBV7-9 to TRBJ1-1, with TRBD1 as a possible D gene (5 bases). The CDR3 is made up of 13 amino acids. Germline V gene lookup returns CDR1 SEHNR and CDR2 FQNEAQ (reference sequence). V gave up 3 bases and J gave up 5 bases, with 10 bases separating them. CDR3 protein: CASSFIGQTEAFF. CDR3 nucleotides: TGTGCCAGCAGCTTTATAGGACAAACTGAAGCTTTCTTT.

This clonotype was seen many times. The chain's CDR3 is CASSLGLGTAEQFF. In DNA, the CDR3 is TGTGCCAGCAGCTTAGGACTCGGGACAGCCGAGCAGTTCTTC. The chain has TRBV7-2 and TRBJ2-1; 7 bases agree with TRBD1. Germline V gene sequence: CDR1 SGHTA, CDR2 FQGNSA. This CDR3 region has 14 residues. Germline trimming cut 1 base from V and 10 bases from J; bases unmatched to any gene: 7.

This clonotype came up many times. V gene TRBV4-2 combines with J gene TRBJ2-7; no clear D gene. Trimming left V 0 bases short and J 3 bases short, with 12 bases between. Germline V gene sequence: CDR1 LGHNA, CDR2 YNFKEQ. CDR3 length: 15 residues. Written as DNA, the CDR3 is TGTGCCAGCAGCCAAGACCCAGGAAGGCACTACGAGCAGTACTTC. Amino acid sequence: CASSQDPGRHYEQYF.

The V and J genes are TRBV7-9 and TRBJ2-7; 12 bases are shared with TRBD1. From germline, CDR1 is SEHNR and CDR2 FQNEAQ (reference sequence). J was trimmed by 2 bases and V by 5 bases; bases with no gene match: 7. This CDR3 comprises 16 residues. This CDR3 is CASSPGTGGPTYEQYF. The DNA for the CDR3 is TGTGCCAGCAGCCCCGGGACAGGGGGCCCAACCTACGAGCAGTACTTC.

This rearrangement joins TRBV12-3 or TRBV12-4 to TRBJ2-7; 8 nucleotides match TRBD1. The CDR3 is 15 residues long. V was clipped by 4 bases and J by 6 bases; unmatched bases: 11. CDR3 nucleotide sequence: TGTGCCAGCAGTTACGGACAGGGTCAGCTATCCGAGCAGTACTTC. It codes for CASSYGQGQLSEQYF.

The table lists this clonotype with many counts. The CDR3 reads CASQPANTGELFF. For the CDR3, the DNA is TGTGCCAGCCAGCCCGCGAACACCGGGGAGCTGTTTTTT. The genes are TRBV28 and TRBJ2-2, with D hard to call. Germline V gives CDR1 MDHEN, CDR2 SYDVKM. V lost 8 bases, J lost 0 bases, and 7 bases lay in between. The CDR3 sequence is 13 residues long.

This chain uses TRBV5-6 with TRBJ1-2, with 10 bases identical to TRBD1. The V gene end was trimmed by 4 bases and the J gene end by 0 bases; junction bases not matched to a gene: 12. Germline V gives CDR1 SGHDT, CDR2 YYEEEE. CDR3 length: 18 amino acids. CDR3 coding DNA: TGTGCCAGCAGCATACCTACGGGACAGGGGCATCCTAACTATGGCTACACCTTC. This gives the protein CASSIPTGQGHPNYGYTF.

The V gene is TRBV7-2, the J gene TRBJ2-7; TRBD1 matches at 7 bases. The CDR3 runs 14 residues. Germline-derived CDR1 and CDR2 are SGHTA and FQGNSA. The V gene end was trimmed by 5 bases and the J gene end by 3 bases; junction bases not matched to a gene: 7. CDR3 sequence: CASSPWDSLYEQYF. In nucleotides, the CDR3 is TGTGCCAGCAGCCCCTGGGACAGCCTCTACGAGCAGTACTTC.

The rearrangement joins TRBV12-3 or TRBV12-4 to TRBJ2-2; possible D gene TRBD2, 6 bases. V was trimmed by 5 bases and J by 5 bases, leaving 21 bases between them. CDR3 length: 17 residues. The CDR3 loop is CASSPRYTGRGTGELFF. Written as DNA, the CDR3 is TGTGCCAGCAGTCCTAGATACACCGGGCGGGGTACCGGGGAGCTGTTTTTT.

The rearrangement joins TRBV19 to TRBJ2-3; D is unresolved. The germline V gene encodes CDR1 LNHDA and CDR2 SQIVND (reference sequence). This CDR3 has 11 amino acids. Trimming removed 3 bases at V and 8 bases at J, with 6 bases between. The CDR3 spells CASSMARTQYF. The CDR3 DNA reads TGTGCCAGTAGTATGGCCCGTACGCAGTATTTT.

This clonotype was observed at least ten times. The chain carries TRBV11-2 and TRBJ2-7; D ambiguous. Germline V lookup: CDR1 SGHAT, CDR2 FQNNGV. Trimming removed 5 bases from V and 3 bases from J, with 20 bases in between. The CDR3 totals 16 residues. The CDR3 nucleotides read TGTGCCAGCAGCCTTGGACGAACCATAGCCATCTACGAGCAGTACTTC. Translating gives CASSLGRTIAIYEQYF.

Here the CDR3 reads CSAGLAGIQETQYF. Written as DNA, the CDR3 is TGCAGTGCTGGTCTAGCGGGGATCCAAGAGACCCAGTACTTC. The V and J genes are TRBV20-1 and TRBJ2-5; 9 positions agree with TRBD2. This CDR3 comprises 14 residues. V shed 5 bases, J shed 1 base, and the junction held 5 bases outside the gene matches. Germline V CDR1 and CDR2: DFQATT, SNEGSKA (reference sequence).

Here the CDR3 DNA reads TGCAGTGCTAGAGGCTTCGGGCGGGCCCGATATGATAATTCACCCCTCCACTTT. Its translation: CSARGFGRARYDNSPLHF. This sequence joins TRBV20-1 and TRBJ1-6; no firm D call. The CDR3 spans 18 residues. Trimming removed 1 base from V and 5 bases from J, with 21 bases in between. CDR1 is DFQATT and CDR2 is SNEGSKA in the germline V gene (reference sequence).

This clonotype was detected ten times or more. The CDR3: CASSPGTGPTGELFF. Written as DNA, the CDR3 is TGTGCCAGCAGCCCAGGGACAGGGCCCACCGGGGAGCTGTTTTTT. The chain combines TRBV7-9 with TRBJ2-2; 9 positions agree with TRBD1. V lost 5 bases to trimming and J lost 4 bases; unmatched junction nucleotides: 5. The germline CDR1 and CDR2 sequences are SEHNR and FQNEAQ (reference sequence). The CDR3 extends over 15 amino acids.

Only a few counts were recorded for this clonotype. The genes are TRBV20-1 and TRBJ2-7, with 14 bases aligning to TRBD2. J gave up 4 bases and V 1 base, and 6 bases lay outside the gene matches. This CDR3 has 16 amino acids. Germline-derived CDR1 and CDR2 are DFQATT and SNEGSKA (reference sequence). Here the CDR3 reads CSARARTSGGTYEQYF. The CDR3 bases are TGCAGTGCTAGAGCCCGGACTAGCGGGGGGACATACGAGCAGTACTTC.

The rearrangement links TRBV25-1 to TRBJ1-5, with D possibly matching TRBD1 (6 bases). This CDR3 comprises 17 residues. V was cut by 3 bases and J by 1 base, with 16 bases left in between. Germline V lookup: CDR1 MGHDK, CDR2 SYGVNS. The CDR3 loop is CASSDHQGGGSNQPQHF. Here the CDR3 DNA reads TGTGCCAGCAGTGATCATCAAGGGGGGGGGAGCAATCAGCCCCAGCATTTT. The variable domain in full, with the rest retrieved from reference TRBV25-1 and TRBJ1-5, is EADIYQTPRYLVIGTGKKITLECSQTMGHDKMYWYQQDPGMELHLIHYSYGVNSTEKGDLSSESTVSRIRTEHFPLTLESARPSHTSQYLCASSDHQGGGSNQPQHFGDGTRLSIL.

In its sample, this clonotype was seen many times. The rearrangement links TRBV6-6 to TRBJ1-4; TRBD1 is a possible D gene (5 bases). This CDR3 is built from 15 residues. Trimming cost V 2 bases and J 4 bases, with 11 bases left between them. Germline values: CDR1 MNHNY, CDR2 SVGAGI (reference sequence). The CDR3 reads CASSYRGRSNEKLFF. The CDR3 DNA sequence: TGTGCCAGCAGTTACAGGGGACGGAGTAATGAAAAACTGTTTTTT.

The V call is TRBV6-1, the J call TRBJ2-7; D is unclear. The germline V gene encodes CDR1 MNHNS and CDR2 SASEGT. Trimming cost V 5 bases and J 2 bases, with 16 bases left between them. This CDR3 contains 15 residues. CDR3 amino acids: CASSWVNHPPYEQYF. DNA of the CDR3: TGTGCCAGCAGTTGGGTAAATCATCCTCCCTACGAGCAGTACTTC.

The genes are TRBV20-1 and TRBJ1-6; TRBD1 matches 7 bases. The CDR3 is 14 amino acids. With V trimmed by 5 bases and J by 7 bases, 8 bases remained unmatched. Germline V CDR1 and CDR2: DFQATT, SNEGSKA (reference sequence). The CDR3 nucleotides are TGCAGTGCTGGGACAGTCAGTGGGAATTCACCCCTCCACTTT. Amino acids: CSAGTVSGNSPLHF.

The V call is TRBV6-5, the J call TRBJ1-2; 7 bases are shared with TRBD1. Trimming cost V 6 bases and J 4 bases; bases outside gene matches: 17. This CDR3 is 17 amino acids long. Germline lookup yields CDR1 MNHEY and CDR2 SVGAGI. The CDR3 sequence is CASSRQGRTSSRYGYTF. CDR3 sequence (DNA): TGTGCCAGCAGCCGACAGGGCAGAACTTCTAGTCGCTATGGCTACACCTTC.

This CDR3 is CASSQGLAGGKSYNEQFF. The DNA for the CDR3 is TGTGCCAGTAGTCAGGGACTAGCGGGGGGCAAATCCTACAATGAGCAGTTCTTC. The rearrangement uses TRBV19 and TRBJ2-1; 15 nucleotides match TRBD2. This CDR3 has 18 amino acids. Germline V CDR1 and CDR2: LNHDA, SQIVND (reference sequence). With 5 bases clipped from V and 1 base from J, the junction kept 6 bases outside the gene matches.

The count of this clonotype is one. The chain carries TRBV20-1 and TRBJ2-1; 7 bases are a match to TRBD1. The CDR3 has 20 amino acids. Per the germline V gene, CDR1 is DFQATT and CDR2 is SNEGSKA (reference sequence). V shed 6 bases and J 0 bases; nucleotides not matched to a gene: 23. CDR3 DNA sequence: TGCAGTGCAACCCCCCCCCTGGGGACAGAAAGACTTAGCTCCTACAATGAGCAGTTCTTC. This gives the protein CSATPPLGTERLSSYNEQFF.

J is TRBJ1-6 and V is TRBV7-9; unclear D gene. Trimming stripped 6 bases from V and 3 bases from J, with 15 bases between. The CDR3 covers 16 residues. CDR1 is SEHNR, CDR2 FQNEAQ, per germline (reference sequence). CDR3 bases: TGTGCCAGCAGTACCCTCGGGAAGGGCTATAATTCACCCCTCCACTTT. Its protein is CASSTLGKGYNSPLHF.

The chain links TRBV28 to TRBJ2-1; maybe TRBD1 (6 bases). V lost 7 bases and J lost 0, with 13 bases in between. The CDR3 runs to 15 residues. Germline assignment: CDR1 MDHEN and CDR2 SYDVKM. The CDR3: CASIGPQGSYNEQFF. In DNA, the CDR3 is TGTGCCAGCATTGGGCCACAGGGCTCCTACAATGAGCAGTTCTTC.

This clonotype was recorded a few times. The rearrangement links TRBV18 to TRBJ2-5; possibly TRBD2 for D (5 bases). CDR3 length: 12 residues. V was shortened by 3 bases and J by 4 bases, with 6 bases between the two germline ends. Germline V CDR1 and CDR2: KGHSH, LQKENI. The CDR3 spells CASSPDSETQYF. In DNA, the CDR3 is TGTGCCAGCTCACCGGACTCAGAGACCCAGTACTTC.

This chain uses TRBV12-3 or TRBV12-4 with TRBJ2-7, with 8 bases identical to TRBD1. Trimming cost V 4 bases and J 5 bases; bases outside gene matches: 4. This CDR3 comprises 13 residues. The CDR3 is CASSWDRINEQYF. The CDR3 bases are TGTGCCAGCAGTTGGGACAGGATAAACGAGCAGTACTTC.

This clonotype has ten or more counts. J is TRBJ2-3 and V is TRBV7-2; no clear D. Germline CDR1 reads SGHTA; CDR2 reads FQGNSA. This CDR3 region has 14 residues. V was cut by 5 bases and J by 6 bases, with 15 bases left in between. Written as DNA, the CDR3 is TGTGCCAGCAGCCAAATCGTCCGACACGATACGCAGTATTTT. Encoded protein: CASSQIVRHDTQYF.

This clonotype was found many times. The rearrangement joins TRBV12-3 or TRBV12-4 to TRBJ2-7, with TRBD1 matching over 10 bases. Trimming at V came to 7 bases and at J to 6 bases, leaving 6 bases not matched to a gene. The CDR3 is 13 amino acids. CDR3 DNA sequence: TGTGCCAGCACCGGGACAGGGGCCCCCGAGCAGTACTTC. Translated: CASTGTGAPEQYF.